Shown below are 27 T cell receptor beta chains from a single sample sequenced in a study of T cells expressing NK-cell markers. From its re-call of the 5' RACE reads, TCRdb lists each CDR3 protein once, without DNA. The record lists 160,000 or so distinct CDR3 sequences, of which the ten most abundant hold approximately 17%. Input material: blood T cells: a sorted CD56 or NKG2C T cell subset, CD4+ or CD8+ T cells, or bulk PBMC T cells (not recorded which). The receptors come from a woman between 18 and 75 years old in good health.

The chain joins TRBV2 to TRBJ2-7. The germline CDR1 and CDR2 sequences are SNHLY and FYNNEI. The CDR3 covers 11 residues. The CDR3 here is CASTVVYEQYF.

J is TRBJ2-1 and V is TRBV28; absent DNA, TCRdb's TRBD1 call cannot be checked. Germline V gene data show CDR1 as MDHEN and CDR2 as SYDVKM. This CDR3 has 15 residues. CDR3: CASSPGTGVINEQFF.

The rearrangement links TRBV11-2 to TRBJ2-1; TCRdb returns TRBD1, unconfirmable since there is no DNA. Germline V gives CDR1 SGHAT, CDR2 FQNNGV. The CDR3 is made up of 15 amino acids. This CDR3 reads CASSLIRGRHNEQFF.

The rearrangement uses TRBV11-1 and TRBJ2-1; TCRdb selects TRBD2, and the lack of DNA leaves this call unchecked. This CDR3 spans 19 amino acids. The germline V gene encodes CDR1 SGHAT and CDR2 FQDESV (reference sequence). CDR3 protein: CASSLGRLAGIIFYNEQFF.

The chain uses TRBV7-3 and TRBJ1-5; absent DNA, TCRdb's TRBD1 call cannot be checked. CDR1 SGHTA and CDR2 FQGTGA come from the germline V gene. The CDR3 sequence is 13 residues long. The CDR3 loop reads CASSLGGNQLLHF. Supplemented by reference TRBV7-3 and TRBJ1-5, the full variable domain reads GAGVSQTPSNKVTEKGKYVELRCDPISGHTALYWYRQSLGQGPEFLIYFQGTGAADDSGLPNDRFFAVRPEGSVSTLKIQRTERGDSAVYLCASSLGGNQLLHFGDGTRLSIL.

CDR3 residues: CASSPSGQGNTEAFF. The chain recombines TRBV5-1 with TRBJ1-1; no DNA is available, so the TRBD1 call from TCRdb remains unchecked. The CDR3 is made up of 15 amino acids. Germline assignment: CDR1 SGHRS and CDR2 YFSETQ.

The chain joins TRBV7-2 to TRBJ2-2. The CDR3 runs to 16 residues. The germline V gene encodes CDR1 SGHTA and CDR2 FQGNSA. The CDR3 loop reads CASSLAGSRNTGELFF.

This rearrangement joins TRBV27 to TRBJ2-1; no DNA is available, so the TRBD1 call from TCRdb remains unchecked. The germline gives CDR1 MNHEY, CDR2 SMNVEV (reference sequence). This CDR3 is built from 14 residues. The CDR3 region is CASSRQGGGNEQFF.

V and J are TRBV4-1 and TRBJ1-1. The CDR3 runs 21 residues. From germline, CDR1 is MGHRA and CDR2 YSYEKL. CDR3 protein: CASSQLPRDFGAYHENTEAFF.

V is TRBV19 and J is TRBJ1-4; no DNA is available, so the TRBD1 call from TCRdb remains unchecked. There are 16 residues in the CDR3. Per the germline V gene, CDR1 is LNHDA and CDR2 is SQIVND (reference sequence). The CDR3 is CASKPGQGVGDEKLFF.

The J gene is TRBJ2-1, the V gene TRBV20-1; TCRdb outputs TRBD2, but without DNA this stays unchecked. Germline CDR1 and CDR2: DFQATT and SNEGSKA (reference sequence). This CDR3 is built from 16 residues. This chain's CDR3 is CSARVTGPKGHNEQFF.

The rearrangement joins TRBV7-2 to TRBJ2-2. The CDR3 contains 14 residues. Germline V gene data show CDR1 as SGHTA and CDR2 as FQGNSA. CDR3 sequence: CASSLLRSAGELFF.

The rearrangement links TRBV4-2 to TRBJ2-3; TCRdb's D call of TRBD1 is untestable without DNA. Germline values: CDR1 LGHNA, CDR2 YNFKEQ. The CDR3 has 16 residues. The CDR3 region is CASSQVRDSSTDTQYF.

The chain is built from TRBV5-1 and TRBJ2-5; no DNA is available, so the TRBD2 call from TCRdb remains unchecked. The CDR3 is 15 residues long. Germline V gene sequence: CDR1 SGHRS, CDR2 YFSETQ. CDR3 sequence: CASSFWEGRKETQYF. The full variable domain, with the rest looked up from reference TRBV5-1 and TRBJ2-5, is KAGVTQTPRYLIKTRGQQVTLSCSPISGHRSVSWYQQTPGQGLQFLFEYFSETQRNKGNFPGRFSGRQFSNSRSEMNVSTLELGDSALYLCASSFWEGRKETQYFGPGTRLLVL.

V usage is TRBV9 and J usage is TRBJ2-2. The CDR3 spans 13 residues. Germline lookup yields CDR1 SGDLS and CDR2 YYNGEE. The CDR3 spells CASSQQNTGELFF.

The chain joins TRBV29-1 to TRBJ2-1; the TCRdb call, TRBD1, lacks DNA for checking. This CDR3 is 15 amino acids long. The germline gives CDR1 SQVTM, CDR2 ANQGSEA. Here the CDR3 reads CSVAGGQGPYNEQFF.

The chain has TRBV28 and TRBJ1-1; as DNA is missing, the TRBD1 call by TCRdb cannot be tested. Germline lookup yields CDR1 MDHEN and CDR2 SYDVKM. The CDR3 covers 15 residues. The CDR3 sequence: CASRPPRGDNTEAFF. Full variable domain (missing parts from reference TRBV28 and TRBJ1-1): DVKVTQSSRYLVKRTGEKVFLECVQDMDHENMFWYRQDPGLGLRLIYFSYDVKMKEKGDIPEGYSVSREKKERFSLILESASTNQTSMYLCASRPPRGDNTEAFFGQGTRLTVV.

This chain connects TRBV7-3 to TRBJ1-5; TCRdb's D call of TRBD1 is untestable without DNA. Germline V gene sequence: CDR1 SGHTA, CDR2 FQGTGA. The CDR3 is 15 residues long. This chain's CDR3 is CASTLQGGGDQPQHF.

V usage is TRBV7-2 and J usage is TRBJ2-3; TCRdb gives TRBD2 as the D gene, but with no DNA this cannot be confirmed. The CDR3 has 15 residues. Looked up from germline, CDR1 is SGHTA and CDR2 is FQGNSA. CDR3: CASSLRSGGQDTQYF.

This chain's CDR3 is CASRRTGGYEQYF. V gene TRBV14 combines with J gene TRBJ2-7; TCRdb reports TRBD1, a call that lacks DNA to check it against. The CDR3 extends over 13 amino acids. Per the germline V gene, CDR1 is SGHDN and CDR2 is FVKESK.

The genes are TRBV5-1 and TRBJ2-7; TCRdb designates TRBD1, a call that cannot be tested without DNA. Germline CDR1 reads SGHRS; CDR2 reads YFSETQ. The CDR3 sequence is 14 residues long. CDR3 residues: CASSLDGAKNEQYF.

The chain links TRBV7-8 to TRBJ2-4; TCRdb selects TRBD1, and the lack of DNA leaves this call unchecked. CDR3 length equals 15 residues. The germline gives CDR1 SGHVS, CDR2 FQNEAQ. This chain's CDR3 is CASTTFGTTQNIQYF.

V is TRBV5-1 and J is TRBJ1-2; the D call of TRBD1 rests on TCRdb alone, since no DNA is present to check it. Germline V gives CDR1 SGHRS, CDR2 YFSETQ. This CDR3 has 15 amino acids. CDR3 sequence: CASASLPGQGLPYTF.

The chain is built from TRBV15 and TRBJ2-1. This CDR3 has 15 residues. CDR1 LNHNV and CDR2 YYDKDF come from the germline V gene (reference sequence). CDR3 loop: CATSRDRGSYNEQFF.

The V call is TRBV5-1, the J call TRBJ2-7; without DNA, the TCRdb call of TRBD1 cannot be checked. The germline gives CDR1 SGHRS, CDR2 YFSETQ. The CDR3 has 19 amino acids. This chain's CDR3 is CASSPRQRTSTSLNYEQYF.

The V gene is TRBV5-1, the J gene TRBJ2-3; absent DNA, TCRdb's TRBD2 call cannot be checked. Germline CDR1 reads SGHRS; CDR2 reads YFSETQ. The CDR3 runs to 16 residues. CDR3 in amino acids: CASSRGIAGNTDTQYF.

J is TRBJ2-7 and V is TRBV20-1. Germline lookup yields CDR1 DFQATT and CDR2 SNEGSKA (reference sequence). The CDR3 consists of 15 residues. This CDR3 is CSARDIDRASYEQYF.